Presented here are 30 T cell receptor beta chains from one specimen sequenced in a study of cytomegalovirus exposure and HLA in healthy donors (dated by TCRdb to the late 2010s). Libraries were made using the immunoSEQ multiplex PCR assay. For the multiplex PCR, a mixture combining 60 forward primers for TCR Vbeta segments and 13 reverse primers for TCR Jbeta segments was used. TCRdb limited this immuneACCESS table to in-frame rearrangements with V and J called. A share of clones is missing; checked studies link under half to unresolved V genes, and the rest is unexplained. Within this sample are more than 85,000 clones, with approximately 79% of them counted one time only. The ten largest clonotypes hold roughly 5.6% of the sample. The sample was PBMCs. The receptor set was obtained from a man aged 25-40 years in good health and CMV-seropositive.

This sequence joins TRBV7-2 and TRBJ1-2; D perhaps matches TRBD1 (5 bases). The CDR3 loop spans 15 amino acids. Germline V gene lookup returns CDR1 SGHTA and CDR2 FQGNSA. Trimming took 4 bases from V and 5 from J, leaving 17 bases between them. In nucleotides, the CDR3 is TGTGCCAGCAGCTCCACCAAAGGGGCCTTATATGGCTACACCTTC. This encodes CASSSTKGALYGYTF.

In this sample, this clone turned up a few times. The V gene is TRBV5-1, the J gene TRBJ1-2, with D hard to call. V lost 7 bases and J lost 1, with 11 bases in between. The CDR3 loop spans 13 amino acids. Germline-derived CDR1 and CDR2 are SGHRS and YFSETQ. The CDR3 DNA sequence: TGCGCCAGCGGGGAGGAGGATAACTATGGCTACACCTTC. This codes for CASGEEDNYGYTF.

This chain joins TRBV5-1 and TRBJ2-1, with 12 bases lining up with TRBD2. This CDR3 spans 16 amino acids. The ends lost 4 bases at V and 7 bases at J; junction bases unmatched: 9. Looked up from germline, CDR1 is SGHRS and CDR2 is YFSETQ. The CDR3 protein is CASSRRLAGASNEQFF. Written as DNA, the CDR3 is TGCGCCAGCAGCCGGCGACTAGCGGGGGCCTCAAATGAGCAGTTCTTC.

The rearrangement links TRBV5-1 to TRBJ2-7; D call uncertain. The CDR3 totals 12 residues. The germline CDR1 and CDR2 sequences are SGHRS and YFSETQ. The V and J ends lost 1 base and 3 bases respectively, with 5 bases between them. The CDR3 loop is CASSLSDYEQYF. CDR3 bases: TGCGCCAGCAGCTTGTCAGACTACGAGCAGTACTTC. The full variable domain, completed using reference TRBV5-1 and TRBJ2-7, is KAGVTQTPRYLIKTRGQQVTLSCSPISGHRSVSWYQQTPGQGLQFLFEYFSETQRNKGNFPGRFSGRQFSNSRSEMNVSTLELGDSALYLCASSLSDYEQYFGPGTRLTVT.

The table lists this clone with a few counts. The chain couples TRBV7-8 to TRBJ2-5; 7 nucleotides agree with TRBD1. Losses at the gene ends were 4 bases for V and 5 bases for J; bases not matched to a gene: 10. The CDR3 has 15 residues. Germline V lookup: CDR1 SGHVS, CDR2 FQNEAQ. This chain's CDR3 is CASSYPQGVGETQYF. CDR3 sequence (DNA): TGTGCCAGCAGCTACCCCCAGGGGGTTGGGGAGACCCAGTACTTC.

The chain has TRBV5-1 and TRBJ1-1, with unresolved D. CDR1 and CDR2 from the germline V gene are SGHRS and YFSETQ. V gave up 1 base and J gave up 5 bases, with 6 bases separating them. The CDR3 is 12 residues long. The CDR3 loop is CASSLRGTEAFF. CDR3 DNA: TGCGCCAGCAGCTTGCGGGGTACTGAAGCTTTCTTT.

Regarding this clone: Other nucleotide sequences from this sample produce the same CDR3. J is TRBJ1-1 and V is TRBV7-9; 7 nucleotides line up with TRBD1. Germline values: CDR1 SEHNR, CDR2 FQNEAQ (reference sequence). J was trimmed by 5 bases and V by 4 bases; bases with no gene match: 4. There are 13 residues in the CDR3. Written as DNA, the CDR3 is TGTGCCAGCAGCTCAAGGGGGCCGACTGAAGCTTTCTTT. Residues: CASSSRGPTEAFF. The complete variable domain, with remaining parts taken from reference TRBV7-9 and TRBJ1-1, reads DTGVSQNPRHKITKRGQNVTFRCDPISEHNRLYWYRQTLGQGPEFLTYFQNEAQLEKSRLLSDRFSAERPKGSFSTLEIQRTEQGDSAMYLCASSSRGPTEAFFGQGTRLTVV.

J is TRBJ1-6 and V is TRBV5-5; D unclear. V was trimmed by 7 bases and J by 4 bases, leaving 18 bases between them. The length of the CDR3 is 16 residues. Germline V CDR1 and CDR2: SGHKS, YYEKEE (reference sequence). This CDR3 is CASVLGHGAYNSPLHF. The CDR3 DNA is TGTGCCAGCGTTTTGGGCCACGGCGCTTATAATTCACCCCTCCACTTT.

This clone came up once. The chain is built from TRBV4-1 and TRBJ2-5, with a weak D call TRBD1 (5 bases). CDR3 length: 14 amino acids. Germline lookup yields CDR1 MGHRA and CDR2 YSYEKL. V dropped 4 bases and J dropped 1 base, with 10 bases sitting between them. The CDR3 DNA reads TGCGCCAGCAGCCTCGACAGAATCCAAGAGACCCAGTACTTC. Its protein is CASSLDRIQETQYF.

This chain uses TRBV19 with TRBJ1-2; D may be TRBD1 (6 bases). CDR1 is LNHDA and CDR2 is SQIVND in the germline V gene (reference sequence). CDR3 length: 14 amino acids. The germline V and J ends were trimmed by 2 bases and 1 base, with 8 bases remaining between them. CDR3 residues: CASSIQGRNYGYTF. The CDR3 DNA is TGTGCCAGTAGTATACAGGGGCGTAACTATGGCTACACCTTC.

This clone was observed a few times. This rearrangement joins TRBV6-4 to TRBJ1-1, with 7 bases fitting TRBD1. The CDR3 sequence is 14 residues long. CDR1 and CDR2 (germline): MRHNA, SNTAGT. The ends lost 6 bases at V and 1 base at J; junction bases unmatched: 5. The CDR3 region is CASRGQASNTEAFF. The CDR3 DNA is TGTGCCAGCAGAGGACAGGCGTCGAACACTGAAGCTTTCTTT.

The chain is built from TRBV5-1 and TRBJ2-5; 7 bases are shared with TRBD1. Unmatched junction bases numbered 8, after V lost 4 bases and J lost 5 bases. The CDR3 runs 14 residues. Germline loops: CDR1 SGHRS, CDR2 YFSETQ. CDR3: CASSGLTGRETQYF. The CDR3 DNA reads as TGCGCCAGCAGCGGTTTGACAGGGCGGGAGACCCAGTACTTC.

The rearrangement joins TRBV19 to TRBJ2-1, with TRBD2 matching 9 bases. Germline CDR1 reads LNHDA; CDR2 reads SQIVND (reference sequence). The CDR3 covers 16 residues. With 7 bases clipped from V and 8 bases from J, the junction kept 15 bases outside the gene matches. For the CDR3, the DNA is TGTGCCAGTACCCTTAGCGGGGGCCCCAGTCTCGATGAGCAGTTCTTC. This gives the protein CASTLSGGPSLDEQFF.

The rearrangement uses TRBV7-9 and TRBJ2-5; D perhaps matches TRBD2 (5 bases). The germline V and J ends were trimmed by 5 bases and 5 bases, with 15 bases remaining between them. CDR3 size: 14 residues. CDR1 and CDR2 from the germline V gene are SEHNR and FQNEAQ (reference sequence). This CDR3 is CASSHAAVLETQYF. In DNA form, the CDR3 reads TGTGCCAGCAGCCACGCAGCGGTGTTGGAGACCCAGTACTTC.

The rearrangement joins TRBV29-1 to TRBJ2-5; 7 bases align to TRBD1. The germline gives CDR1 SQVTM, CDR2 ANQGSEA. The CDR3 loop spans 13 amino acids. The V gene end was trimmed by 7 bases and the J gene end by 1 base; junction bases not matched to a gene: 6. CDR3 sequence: CSADRDLQETQYF. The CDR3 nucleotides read TGCAGCGCCGACAGGGACCTCCAAGAGACCCAGTACTTC.

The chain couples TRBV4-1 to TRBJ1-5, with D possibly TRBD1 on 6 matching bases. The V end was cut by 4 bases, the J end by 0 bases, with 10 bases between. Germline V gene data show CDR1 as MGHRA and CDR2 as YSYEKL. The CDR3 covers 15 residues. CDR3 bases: TGCGCCAGCAGCCGCTGGACAGATAGCAATCAGCCCCAGCATTTT. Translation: CASSRWTDSNQPQHF.

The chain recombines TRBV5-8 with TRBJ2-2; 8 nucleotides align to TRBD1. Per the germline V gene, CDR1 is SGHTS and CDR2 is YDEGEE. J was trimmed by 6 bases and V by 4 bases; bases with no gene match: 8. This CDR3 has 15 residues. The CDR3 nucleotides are TGTGCCAGCAGCCCGGGACAGGACACTTCCGGGGAGCTGTTTTTT. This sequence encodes CASSPGQDTSGELFF. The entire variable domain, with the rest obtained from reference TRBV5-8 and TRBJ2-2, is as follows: EAGVTQSPTHLIKTRGQQATLRCSPISGHTSVYWYQQALGLGLQFLLWYDEGEERNRGNFPPRFSGRQFPNYSSELNVNALELEDSALYLCASSPGQDTSGELFFGEGSRLTVL.

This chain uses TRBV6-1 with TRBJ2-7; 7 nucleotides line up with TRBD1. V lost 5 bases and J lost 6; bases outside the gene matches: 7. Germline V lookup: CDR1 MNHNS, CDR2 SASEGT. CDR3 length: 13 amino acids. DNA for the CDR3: TGTGCCAGCAGTTGGGGACAGCCCCGCGAGCAGTACTTC. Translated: CASSWGQPREQYF.

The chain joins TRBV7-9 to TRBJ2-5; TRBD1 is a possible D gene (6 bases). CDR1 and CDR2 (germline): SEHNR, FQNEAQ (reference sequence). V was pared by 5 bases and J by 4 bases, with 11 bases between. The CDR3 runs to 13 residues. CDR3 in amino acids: CASSAAGAETQYF. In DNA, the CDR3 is TGTGCCAGCAGCGCGGCAGGGGCAGAGACCCAGTACTTC.

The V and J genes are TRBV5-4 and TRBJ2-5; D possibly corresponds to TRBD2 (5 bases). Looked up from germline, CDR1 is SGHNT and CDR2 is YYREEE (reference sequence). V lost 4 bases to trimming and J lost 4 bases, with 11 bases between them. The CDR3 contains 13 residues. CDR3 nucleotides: TGTGCCAGCAGCCGTCGCGAGGGAGAGACCCAGTACTTC. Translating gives CASSRREGETQYF.

As DNA, the CDR3 is TGTGCCAGCAGCACACGACAGGGGAACACCGGGGAGCTGTTTTTT. This codes for CASSTRQGNTGELFF. This chain joins TRBV5-4 and TRBJ2-2, with 7 bases identical to TRBD1. The germline V gene encodes CDR1 SGHNT and CDR2 YYREEE (reference sequence). CDR3 length equals 15 residues. After removal of 4 bases from V and 1 base from J, the junction contained 4 bases not matched to a gene.

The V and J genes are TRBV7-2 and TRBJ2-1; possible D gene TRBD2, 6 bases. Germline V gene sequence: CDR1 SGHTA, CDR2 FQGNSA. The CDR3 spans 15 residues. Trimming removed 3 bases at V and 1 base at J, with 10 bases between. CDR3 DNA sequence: TGTGCCAGCAGCTTTCTCGCGGGGTCCTACAATGAGCAGTTCTTC. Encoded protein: CASSFLAGSYNEQFF.

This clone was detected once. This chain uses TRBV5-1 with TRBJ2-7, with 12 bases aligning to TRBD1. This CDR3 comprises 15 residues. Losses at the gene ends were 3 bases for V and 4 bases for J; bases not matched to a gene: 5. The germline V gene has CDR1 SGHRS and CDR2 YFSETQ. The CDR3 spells CASSSGQGALYEQYF. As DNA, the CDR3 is TGCGCCAGCAGCTCGGGACAGGGGGCCCTTTACGAGCAGTACTTC.

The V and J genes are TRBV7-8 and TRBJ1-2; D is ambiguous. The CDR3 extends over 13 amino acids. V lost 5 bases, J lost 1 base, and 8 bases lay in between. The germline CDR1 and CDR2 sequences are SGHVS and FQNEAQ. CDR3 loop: CASSQTNNYGYTF. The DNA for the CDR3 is TGTGCCAGCAGCCAAACAAATAACTATGGCTACACCTTC. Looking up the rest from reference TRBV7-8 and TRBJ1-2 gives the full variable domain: GAGVSQSPRYKVAKRGQDVALRCDPISGHVSLFWYQQALGQGPEFLTYFQNEAQLDKSGLPSDRFFAERPEGSVSTLKIQRTQQEDSAVYLCASSQTNNYGYTFGSGTRLTVV.

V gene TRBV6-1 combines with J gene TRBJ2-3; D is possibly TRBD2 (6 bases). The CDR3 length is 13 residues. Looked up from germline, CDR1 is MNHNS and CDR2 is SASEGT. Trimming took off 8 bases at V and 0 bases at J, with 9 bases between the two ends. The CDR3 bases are TGTGCCAGCTTCGGGGGAAGCACAGATACGCAGTATTTT. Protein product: CASFGGSTDTQYF.

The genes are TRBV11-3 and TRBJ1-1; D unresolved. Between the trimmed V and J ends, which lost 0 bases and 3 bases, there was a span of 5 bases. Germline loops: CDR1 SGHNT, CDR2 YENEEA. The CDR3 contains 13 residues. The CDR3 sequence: CASSLEAHTEAFF. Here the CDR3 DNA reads TGTGCCAGCAGCTTAGAAGCGCACACTGAAGCTTTCTTT.

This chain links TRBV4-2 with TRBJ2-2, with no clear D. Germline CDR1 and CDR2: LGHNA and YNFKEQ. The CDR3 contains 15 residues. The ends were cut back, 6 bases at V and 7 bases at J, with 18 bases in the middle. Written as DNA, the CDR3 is TGTGCCAGCAGTCCATTCCGATCGTTAGTCGGGGAGCTGTTTTTT. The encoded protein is CASSPFRSLVGELFF.

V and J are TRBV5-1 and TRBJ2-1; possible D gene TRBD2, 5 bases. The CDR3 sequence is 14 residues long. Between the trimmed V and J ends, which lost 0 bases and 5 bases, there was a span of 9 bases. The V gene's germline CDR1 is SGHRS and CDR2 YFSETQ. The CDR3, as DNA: TGCGCCAGCAGCTTGGCCCTGCGGGACAATGAGCAGTTCTTC. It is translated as CASSLALRDNEQFF.

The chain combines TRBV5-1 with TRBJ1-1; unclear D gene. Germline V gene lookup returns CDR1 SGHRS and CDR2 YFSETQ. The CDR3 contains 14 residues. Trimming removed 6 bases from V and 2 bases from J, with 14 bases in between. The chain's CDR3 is CASNSGRVNTEAFF. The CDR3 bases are TGCGCCAGCAATAGTGGTCGGGTCAACACTGAAGCTTTCTTT.

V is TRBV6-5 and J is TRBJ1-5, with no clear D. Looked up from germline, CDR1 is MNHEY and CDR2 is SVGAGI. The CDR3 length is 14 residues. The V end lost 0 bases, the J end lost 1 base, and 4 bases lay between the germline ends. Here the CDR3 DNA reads TGTGCCAGCAGTTACTCTGGCAGCAATCAGCCCCAGCATTTT. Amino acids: CASSYSGSNQPQHF.